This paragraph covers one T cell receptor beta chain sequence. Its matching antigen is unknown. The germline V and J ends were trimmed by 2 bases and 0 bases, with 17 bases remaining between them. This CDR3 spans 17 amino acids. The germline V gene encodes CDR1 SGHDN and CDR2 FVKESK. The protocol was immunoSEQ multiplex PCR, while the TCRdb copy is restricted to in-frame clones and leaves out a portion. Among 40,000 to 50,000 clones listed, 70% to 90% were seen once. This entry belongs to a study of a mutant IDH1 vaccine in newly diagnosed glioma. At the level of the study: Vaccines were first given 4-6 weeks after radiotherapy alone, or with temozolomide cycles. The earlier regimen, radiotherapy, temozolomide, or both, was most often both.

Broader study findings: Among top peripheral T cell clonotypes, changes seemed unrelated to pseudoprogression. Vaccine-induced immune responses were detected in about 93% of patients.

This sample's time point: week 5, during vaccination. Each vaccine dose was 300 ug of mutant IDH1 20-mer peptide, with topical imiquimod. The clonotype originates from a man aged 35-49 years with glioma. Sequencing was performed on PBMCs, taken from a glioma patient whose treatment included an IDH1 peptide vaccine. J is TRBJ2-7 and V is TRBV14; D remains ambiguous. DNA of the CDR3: TGTGCCAGCAGCCAACGCGTTTCGGAATCTCTCTCCTACGAGCAGTACTTC. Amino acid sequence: CASSQRVSESLSYEQYF.